The clone carrying this T cell receptor beta chain was recorded at least ten times. Quantitative 5'-RACE with molecular barcodes was used to make the TCR beta libraries. Each CDR3 protein gets one entry after TCRdb re-called the 5' RACE reads with MiXCR. The data show 200,000 to 300,000 distinct CDR3 sequences, roughly a quarter seen once. The data stem from a study of CD8 T cells in ankylosing spondylitis. V was shortened by 5 bases and J by 8 bases, with 9 bases between the two germline ends. This CDR3 is built from 11 residues. Per the germline V gene, CDR1 is DFQATT and CDR2 is SNEGSKA (reference sequence).

The chain has TRBV20-1 and TRBJ2-2; tentatively, D is TRBD2 (5 bases). What was sequenced was blood, either unsorted or a sorted T cell fraction (not recorded which). The TCR was taken from a male donor with ankylosing spondylitis or in good health (not recorded which). The CDR3 protein is CSAPGKGELFF. Here the CDR3 DNA reads TGCAGTGCTCCGGGGAAGGGGGAGCTGTTTTTT.